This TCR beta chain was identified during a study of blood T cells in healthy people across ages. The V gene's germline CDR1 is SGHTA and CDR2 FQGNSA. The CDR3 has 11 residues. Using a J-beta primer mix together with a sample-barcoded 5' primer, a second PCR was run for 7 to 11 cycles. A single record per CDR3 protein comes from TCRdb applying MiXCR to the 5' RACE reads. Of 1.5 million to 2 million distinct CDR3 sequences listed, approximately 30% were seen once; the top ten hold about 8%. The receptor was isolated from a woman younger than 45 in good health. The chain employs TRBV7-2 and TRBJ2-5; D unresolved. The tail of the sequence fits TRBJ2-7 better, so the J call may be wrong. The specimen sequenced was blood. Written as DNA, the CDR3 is TGTGCCAGCAGCCACTGTGACGAGCAGTACTTC. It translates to CASSHCDEQYF.